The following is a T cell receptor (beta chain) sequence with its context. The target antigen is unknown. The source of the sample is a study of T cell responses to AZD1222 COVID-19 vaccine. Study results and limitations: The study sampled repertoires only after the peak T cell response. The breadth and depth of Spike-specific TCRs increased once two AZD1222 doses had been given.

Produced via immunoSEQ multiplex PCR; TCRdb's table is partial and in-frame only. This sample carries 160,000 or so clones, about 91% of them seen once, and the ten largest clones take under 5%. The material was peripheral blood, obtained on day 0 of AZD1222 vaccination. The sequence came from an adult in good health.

The CDR3 bases are TGCGCCAGCAGCCCTCACGAGGCCGGCTCCTACAATGAGCAGTTCTTC. Translated: CASSPHEAGSYNEQFF. This rearrangement joins TRBV4-1 to TRBJ2-1; D call uncertain. Germline V gene lookup returns CDR1 MGHRA and CDR2 YSYEKL. Trimming left V 4 bases short and J 0 bases short, with 13 bases between. CDR3 size: 16 residues.